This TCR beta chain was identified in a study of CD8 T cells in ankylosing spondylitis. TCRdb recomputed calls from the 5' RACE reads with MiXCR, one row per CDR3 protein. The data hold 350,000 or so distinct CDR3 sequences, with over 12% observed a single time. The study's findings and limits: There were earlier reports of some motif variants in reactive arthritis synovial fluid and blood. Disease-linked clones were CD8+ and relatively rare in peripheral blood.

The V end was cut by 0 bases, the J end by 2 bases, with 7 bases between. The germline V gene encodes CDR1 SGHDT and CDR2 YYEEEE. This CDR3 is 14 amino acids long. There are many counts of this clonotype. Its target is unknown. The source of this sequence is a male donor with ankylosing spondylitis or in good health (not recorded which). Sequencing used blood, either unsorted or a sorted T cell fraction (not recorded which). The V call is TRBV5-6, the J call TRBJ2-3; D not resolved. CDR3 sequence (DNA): TGTGCCAGCAGCTTGGGTACTTACACAGATACGCAGTATTTT. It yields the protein CASSLGTYTDTQYF.